This T cell receptor beta chain was captured by sequencing in a study of cytomegalovirus exposure and HLA in healthy donors. Vbeta (60) and Jbeta (13) primers were used in the PCR. This table comes from immunoSEQ multiplex PCR, and its TCRdb copy is limited to in-frame clones, with some not included. Of approximately 300,000 clones in the sample, about 80% were seen once. Comment on this clone: Its antigen is as yet unknown.

General study points: Clonal expansion was found to be greater in HLA-associated TCR beta chains than in equally common others in a later analysis. Excluded: some indistinguishable V segments such as TRBV6-2 and TRBV6-3.

CDR3 length: 17 residues. The origin of this receptor is a girl aged 2-9 years in good health and CMV-seronegative. The rearrangement links TRBV21-1 to TRBJ2-5; the table's D call, TRBD1, was not checked against the DNA. TRBV21-1 is reported as a pseudogene. The sequencing input was PBMCs. The CDR3 bases are TGTGCCAGCAGCAAAGGGCAGAAACAGGTTGGGGAAGAGACCCAGTACTTC. Its translation is CASSKGQKQVGEETQYF.